This is a list of T cell receptor beta chains from one sample in a study of blood T cell repertoires in COVID-19. Method: immunoSEQ multiplex PCR; TCRdb's copy keeps in-frame clones and lacks some. The repertoire has about 120,000 clones, 80% of them found once; the top ten carry under 20%. Sequenced input: peripheral blood. The origin of the receptors is a man in his 60s with active or convalescent COVID-19. CDR3s include the opening cysteine and the closing phenylalanine or tryptophan. The order of the fields is clone size, V gene, CDR3 length, D gene, J gene, CDR3 DNA, CDR3 protein. D genes are given only for firm matches. The size field is filled for only some rows; it gives once, few, many or a size class.

>once|TRBV28|16|TRBD1|TRBJ1-2
TGTGCCAGCAGTTTCTTGGGACAGGGATTAAACTATGGCTACACCTTC
CASSFLGQGLNYGYTF
>medium-sized|TRBV3-1/TRBV3-2|14|NA|TRBJ2-3
TGTGCCAGCAGCCCCCGCCAGTCGGAGGATACGCAGTATTTT
CASSPRQSEDTQYF
>NA|TRBV6-1|17|TRBD2|TRBJ2-3
TGTGCCAGCAGTGAGGGGACTAGCGGATGGGGGGCAGATACGCAGTATTTT
CASSEGTSGWGADTQYF
>NA|TRBV27|14|TRBD1|TRBJ1-6
TGTGCCAGCAGTTTAACAGGGGACAATTCACCCCTCCACTTT
CASSLTGDNSPLHF
>NA|TRBV25-1|16|TRBD2|TRBJ2-2
TGTGCCAGCAGTGAAAGAGGACTAGCGCCACCCGGGGAGCTGTTTTTT
CASSERGLAPPGELFF
>once|TRBV10-3|12|TRBD1|TRBJ2-7
TGTGCCATCAGTAAGGACAGGGGCGAGCAGTACTTC
CAISKDRGEQYF
>NA|TRBV6-1|15|NA|TRBJ1-2
TGTGCCAGCAGTGAATTTCTGGGGGCGGACTATGGCTACACCTTC
CASSEFLGADYGYTF
>NA|TRBV21-1|15|NA|TRBJ1-2
TGTGCCAGCAGCAAAGGGAGACGGGATAACTATGGCTACACCTTC
CASSKGRRDNYGYTF
>NA|TRBV6-5|14|NA|TRBJ2-1
TGTGCCAGCAGTTATCAGCAGGCCTCCAATGAGCAGTTCTTC
CASSYQQASNEQFF
>NA|TRBV14|14|TRBD1|TRBJ2-4
TGTGCCAGCAGTCGACAGGGGACCAAAAACATTCAGTACTTC
CASSRQGTKNIQYF
>few|TRBV3-1/TRBV3-2|14|NA|TRBJ2-7
TGTGCCAGCAGTCTCAGACAGTCCAGCTACGAGCAGTACTTC
CASSLRQSSYEQYF
>once|TRBV10-1|14|TRBD2|TRBJ2-2
TGCGCCAGCCCCAGAGGAGCGGGGACCGGGGAGCTGTTTTTT
CASPRGAGTGELFF
>NA|TRBV2|15|TRBD2|TRBJ2-7
TGTGCCAGCAGTGAAGCGTCTAGCGGGGACTACGAGCAGTACTTC
CASSEASSGDYEQYF
>NA|TRBV7-7|15|NA|TRBJ2-6
TGTGCCAGCAGCTTAGGGGGGGCTGGGGCCAACGTCCTGACTTTC
CASSLGGAGANVLTF
>NA|TRBV2|14|TRBD1|TRBJ2-5
TGTGCCAGCAGTGGCCCAGGGGGAAGGGAGACCCAGTACTTC
CASSGPGGRETQYF
>few|TRBV21-1|15|NA|TRBJ2-7
TGTGCCAGCAGCAAAAGGGCAGGGAGGACCTACGAGCAGTACTTC
CASSKRAGRTYEQYF
>NA|TRBV9|13|NA|TRBJ1-1
TGTGCCAGCCAGGGAGGGGGTGCCACTGAAGCTTTCTTT
CASQGGGATEAFF
>NA|TRBV27|16|TRBD2|TRBJ2-5
TGTGCCAGCAGTCCCCTCCCTAGCGGGAGTTTTAAGACCCAGTACTTC
CASSPLPSGSFKTQYF
>few|TRBV27|17|NA|TRBJ1-2
TGTGCCAGCAGTTTATCGACTGGGTCGGGACTCTCTAGGGGCTACACCTTC
CASSLSTGSGLSRGYTF
>NA|TRBV3-1/TRBV3-2|14|NA|TRBJ2-3
TGTGCCAGCAGCCCCTTTTTAAGCACAGATACGCAGTATTTT
CASSPFLSTDTQYF
>NA|TRBV18|14|NA|TRBJ1-6
TGTGCCAGCTCACCGTCAGGGTTGAATTCACCCCTCCACTTT
CASSPSGLNSPLHF
>NA|TRBV29-1|13|NA|TRBJ1-4
TGCAGCGTCGAAACAGGGCCTAATGAAAAACTGTTTTTT
CSVETGPNEKLFF
>NA|TRBV6-5|13|TRBD1|TRBJ2-7
TGTGCCAGCAGCCACCGACAGGGCAATGTGCAGTACTTC
CASSHRQGNVQYF
>NA|TRBV7-9|16|TRBD1|TRBJ1-4
TGTGCCAGCAGCCGTCCCGGGACAGGGACTAATGAAAAACTGTTTTTT
CASSRPGTGTNEKLFF
>few|TRBV18|14|NA|TRBJ1-6
TGTGCCAGCTCACCAGAATCGGCGGGTTCACCCCTCCACTTT
CASSPESAGSPLHF
>once|TRBV5-4|16|TRBD2|TRBJ2-1
TGTGCCAGCAGCTTGAGGAGCGGGAGCTCCTACAATGAGCAGTTCTTC
CASSLRSGSSYNEQFF
>NA|TRBV7-3|16|NA|TRBJ2-1
TGTGCCAGCAGCCCCCATCGCGGAGTTCAATACAATGAGCAGTTCTTC
CASSPHRGVQYNEQFF
>NA|TRBV12-3/TRBV12-4|12|NA|TRBJ2-1
TGTGCCAGCAGTTTCTCCAGGTATGAGCAGTTCTTC
CASSFSRYEQFF
>NA|TRBV3-1/TRBV3-2|13|TRBD2|TRBJ2-1
TGTGCCAGCAGCCAAACTAGCGGGAATGAGCAGTTCTTC
CASSQTSGNEQFF
>NA|TRBV30|14|TRBD1|TRBJ2-7
TGTGCCTGGACGAGGGGACAGGGGAGCTACGAGCAGTACTTC
CAWTRGQGSYEQYF
>NA|TRBV5-1|14|NA|TRBJ2-2
TGCGCCAGCAGCCCCGGGGGAGGAACCGGGGAGCTGTTTTTT
CASSPGGGTGELFF
>NA|TRBV28|14|TRBD2|TRBJ2-1
TGTGCCAGCACCTCCCCGGGGGGGTTCAATGAGCAGTTCTTC
CASTSPGGFNEQFF
>NA|TRBV19|16|TRBD2|TRBJ2-5
TGTGCCAGTAGTATTCGGGCAGCGGGAGGCTCGGTGACCCAGTACTTC
CASSIRAAGGSVTQYF
>NA|TRBV7-9|14|TRBD1|TRBJ1-2
TGTGCCAGCAGCATCGTGGGACAGGTGTATGGCTACACCTTC
CASSIVGQVYGYTF
>NA|TRBV19|16|NA|TRBJ1-4
TGTGCCAGTAGTATAGATCGTGGCAGTCCTAATGAAAAACTGTTTTTT
CASSIDRGSPNEKLFF
>NA|TRBV29-1|12|NA|TRBJ2-1
TGCAGCGTTGAAGACGACGGGAATGAGCAGTTCTTC
CSVEDDGNEQFF
>NA|TRBV29-1|14|NA|TRBJ2-3
TGCAGCTCCCCTGGGCAGGCCCCGGGGGATACGCAGTATTTT
CSSPGQAPGDTQYF
>NA|TRBV7-9|12|NA|TRBJ2-1
TGTGCCAGCAGCTTAATCCAGGGAGAGCAGTTCTTC
CASSLIQGEQFF
>NA|TRBV29-1|13|NA|TRBJ2-1
TGCAGCGTTGGGGCTAGCGATTTACTTGAGCAGTTCTTC
CSVGASDLLEQFF
>NA|TRBV7-9|15|NA|TRBJ1-6
TGTGCCAGCAGCTTTAACGGACTGACGAATTCACCCCTCCACTTT
CASSFNGLTNSPLHF
>NA|TRBV9|18|TRBD1|TRBJ2-2
TGTGCCAGCAGCGTTTATCCCGACCGGGCCGGGACAGCCGGGGAGCTGTTTTTT
CASSVYPDRAGTAGELFF
>NA|TRBV7-2|16|TRBD2|TRBJ2-1
TGTGCCAGCAGCCACCACGGGACTAGCGGGCACAATGAGCAGTTCTTC
CASSHHGTSGHNEQFF
>NA|TRBV7-8|12|NA|TRBJ2-7
TGTGCCAGCAGTCAGAGGTCGTACGAGCAGTACTTC
CASSQRSYEQYF